These T cell receptor beta chains were read from a single sample in a study of OX40 agonist ivuxolimab in advanced cancers. This table comes from immunoSEQ multiplex PCR, and its TCRdb copy is limited to in-frame clones, with some not included. The sample consists of roughly 73,000 clones, roughly 84% of them appearing once. The sample in question was CD4+ or CD8+ T cells sorted from blood, obtained in a trial of the OX40 agonist ivuxolimab. The receptor source for this set is an adult with an advanced solid tumor such as melanoma, head and neck, liver or kidney cancer. Both conserved end residues are part of each CDR3.

j_call | v_call | cdr3_aa
TRBJ1-1 | TRBV7-2 | CASSPYRDSTEAFF
TRBJ2-2 | TRBV28 | CASSLGVLGNTRELFF
TRBJ2-7 | TRBV7-6 | CASSPSGQTYEQYF
TRBJ2-2 | TRBV6-5 | CASMGTGELFF
TRBJ1-3 | TRBV6-1 | CASAESISGNTIYF
TRBJ1-2 | TRBV2 | CASSEQGGGYGYTF
TRBJ2-5 | TRBV5-1 | CASSFSGAETQYF
TRBJ2-2 | TRBV7-2 | CASSFGKGTGELFF
TRBJ2-3 | TRBV30 | CAWSYTGTGTQYF
TRBJ2-3 | TRBV4-2 | CASSQDQRLVSTQYF
TRBJ2-5 | TRBV28 | CASSPSQGLETQYF
TRBJ2-3 | TRBV20-1 | CGAGRTDTQYF
TRBJ2-2 | TRBV7-8 | CASSTKAGGTGELFF
TRBJ2-5 | TRBV14 | CASRLDRVGTQYF
TRBJ2-2 | TRBV7-3 | CASSLFGANTGELFF
TRBJ1-1 | TRBV5-1 | CASSLDPVNTEAFF
TRBJ2-7 | TRBV5-1 | CASSFRGEEQYF
TRBJ1-2 | TRBV4-3 | CASSQEVAGFGGYTF